The rows below give T cell receptor beta chains drawn from one sample of a study of blood T cells in healthy people across ages. TCRdb recomputed calls from the 5' RACE reads with MiXCR, one row per CDR3 protein. The profile covers about a million distinct CDR3 sequences, with roughly 51% appearing a single time and 20% to 25% taken by the ten largest. Sequencing was carried out using blood. The source is an older woman in good health. CDR3s include the opening cysteine and the closing phenylalanine or tryptophan. A D gene is named only where the DNA matches it firmly.

J gene | V gene | D gene | CDR3 protein
TRBJ2-4 | TRBV15 | - | CATSRRDSGTSGRQAKNIQYF
TRBJ2-7 | TRBV7-2 | TRBD2 | CASSQGAGGSYEQYF
TRBJ1-2 | TRBV29-1 | - | CSVRPDSNYGYTF
TRBJ2-3 | TRBV28 | - | CASSLASWGTDTQYF
TRBJ1-4 | TRBV5-1 | - | CASSSGGGREKLFF
TRBJ2-5 | TRBV7-2 | - | CASSLNNYKETQYF
- | TRBV28 | TRBD2 | CASSQPGGLSHEQYF
TRBJ2-7 | TRBV4-1 | TRBD2 | CASSQDIGASGRVEQYF
TRBJ2-7 | TRBV5-1 | - | CASKGSVSYEQYF
TRBJ2-1 | TRBV7-2 | TRBD2 | CASSLQGSSGSFEQFF
TRBJ2-2 | TRBV6-6 | - | CAGYIGTHTGELFF
TRBJ2-3 | TRBV2 | - | CASSPGLNTDTQYF
TRBJ1-4 | TRBV7-2 | - | CASSLEARSGLFF
TRBJ1-6 | TRBV7-8 | - | CASSARQVSYNSPLHF
TRBJ2-3 | TRBV4-1 | - | CASSPQGSTDTQYF
TRBJ2-1 | TRBV20-1 | - | CSAPVRGQRDEQFF
TRBJ1-2 | TRBV4-3 | - | CASSQGFMRGSYYGYTF
TRBJ2-3 | TRBV4-1 | TRBD2 | CASSQVGLQGEGGTDTQYF
TRBJ2-4 | TRBV4-3 | TRBD2 | CASSQQAGVTKNIQYF
TRBJ2-5 | TRBV20-1 | TRBD2 | CSAPGLAGGRTQYF
TRBJ2-7 | TRBV4-1 | TRBD2 | CASSQDGISGSSYEQYF
TRBJ2-1 | TRBV7-2 | - | CASSLAGGGNEQFF
TRBJ1-5 | TRBV7-9 | TRBD1 | CASSPTGGSVPQHF
TRBJ2-3 | TRBV16 | TRBD2 | CASSQSLAGDTQYF
TRBJ2-5 | TRBV5-4 | - | CASSWTILSQETQYF
TRBJ2-4 | TRBV2 | TRBD1 | CASSEDRGLGRENIQYF
TRBJ2-1 | TRBV30 | TRBD2 | CAWQLAGASYNEQFF
TRBJ2-4 | TRBV15 | - | CATSRDGTSYGQYF
TRBJ2-5 | TRBV4-2 | - | CASSHSRTGGEQYF
TRBJ2-6 | TRBV18 | - | CASSPPGLGANVLTF
TRBJ1-6 | TRBV21-1 | - | CASGKDREGSPLHF
TRBJ2-7 | TRBV29-1 | - | CSVELEGEQYF
TRBJ2-1 | TRBV12-3/TRBV12-4 | - | CASSFLQGFFNEQFF
- | TRBV30 | - | CAWQRDGNLYEQYF
TRBJ2-7 | TRBV7-2 | - | CASTLLLSSYEQYF
TRBJ2-7 | TRBV20-1 | - | CSARDSTYEQYF
TRBJ2-7 | TRBV6-6 | TRBD1 | CASSYLLAGTGREQYF
TRBJ2-7 | TRBV5-1 | - | CASSQDGLRAEQYF
TRBJ2-1 | TRBV10-3 | - | CAISAGGRQEQFF
- | TRBV7-8 | - | CASSLVPEGRPAHEQYF
- | TRBV29-1 | - | CSVEAPGGTQYF
TRBJ2-7 | TRBV20-1 | TRBD2 | CSARFSREAAYEQYF
TRBJ2-5 | TRBV7-2 | - | CASSSAGPQETQYF
TRBJ2-3 | TRBV7-8 | TRBD2 | CASSSSLAGVWTDTQYF
TRBJ2-1 | TRBV18 | TRBD2 | CASSPGGGSSYNEQFF
TRBJ2-7 | TRBV20-1 | - | CSASKVTASYEQYF
- | TRBV7-9 | - | CASSPRFNYEQYF
TRBJ2-7 | TRBV5-1 | TRBD1 | CASSFGTGGNLLDEQYF
TRBJ2-3 | TRBV20-1 | - | CSATPLDRKAGIDRNTQYF
TRBJ2-2 | TRBV5-5 | - | CASSLVAFTGELFF
TRBJ2-1 | TRBV4-1 | TRBD2 | CASSQEAGGPNEQFF
TRBJ1-1 | TRBV5-1 | - | CASSDYVGPRVNTEAFF
TRBJ2-3 | TRBV7-9 | TRBD2 | CASSPRPSGSLRWDTQYF